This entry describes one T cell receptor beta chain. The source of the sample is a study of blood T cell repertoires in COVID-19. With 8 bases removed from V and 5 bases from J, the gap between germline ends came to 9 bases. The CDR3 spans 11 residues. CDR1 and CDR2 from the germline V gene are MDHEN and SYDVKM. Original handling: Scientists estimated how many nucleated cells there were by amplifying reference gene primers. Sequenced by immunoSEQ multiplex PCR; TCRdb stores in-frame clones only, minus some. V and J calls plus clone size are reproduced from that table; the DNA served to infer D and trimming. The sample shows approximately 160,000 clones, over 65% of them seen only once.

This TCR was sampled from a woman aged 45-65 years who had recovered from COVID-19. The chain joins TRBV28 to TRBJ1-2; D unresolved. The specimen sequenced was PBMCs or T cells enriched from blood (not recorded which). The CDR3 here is CASLTNYGYTF. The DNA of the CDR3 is TGTGCCAGCCTCACAAATTATGGCTACACCTTC.